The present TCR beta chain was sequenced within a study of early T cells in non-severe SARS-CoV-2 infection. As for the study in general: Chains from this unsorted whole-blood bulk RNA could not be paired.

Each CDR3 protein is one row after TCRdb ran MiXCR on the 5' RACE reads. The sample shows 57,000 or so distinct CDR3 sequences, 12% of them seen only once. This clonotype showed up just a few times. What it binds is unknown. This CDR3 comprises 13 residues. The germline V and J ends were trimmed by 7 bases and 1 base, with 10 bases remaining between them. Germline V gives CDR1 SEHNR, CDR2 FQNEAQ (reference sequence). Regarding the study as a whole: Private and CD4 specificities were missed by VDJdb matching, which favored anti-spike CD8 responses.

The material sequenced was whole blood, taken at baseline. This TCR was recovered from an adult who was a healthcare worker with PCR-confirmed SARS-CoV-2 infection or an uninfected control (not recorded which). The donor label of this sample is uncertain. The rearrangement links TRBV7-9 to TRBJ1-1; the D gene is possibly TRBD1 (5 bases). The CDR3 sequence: CASNYDRNTEAFF. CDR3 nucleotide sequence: TGTGCCAGCAACTACGACAGGAACACTGAAGCTTTCTTT.